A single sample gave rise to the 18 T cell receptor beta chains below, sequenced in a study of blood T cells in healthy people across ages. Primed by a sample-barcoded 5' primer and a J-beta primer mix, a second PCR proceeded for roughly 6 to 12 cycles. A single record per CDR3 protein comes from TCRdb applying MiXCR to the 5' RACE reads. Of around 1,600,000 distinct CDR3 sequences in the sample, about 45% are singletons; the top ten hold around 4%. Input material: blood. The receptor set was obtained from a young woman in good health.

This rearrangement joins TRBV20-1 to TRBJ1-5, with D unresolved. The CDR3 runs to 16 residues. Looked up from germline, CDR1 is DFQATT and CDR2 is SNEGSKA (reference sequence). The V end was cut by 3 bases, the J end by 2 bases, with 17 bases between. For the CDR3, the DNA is TGCAGTGCTAGCCTAGCGACGAGACGGGGCAATCAGCCCCAGCATTTT. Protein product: CSASLATRRGNQPQHF.

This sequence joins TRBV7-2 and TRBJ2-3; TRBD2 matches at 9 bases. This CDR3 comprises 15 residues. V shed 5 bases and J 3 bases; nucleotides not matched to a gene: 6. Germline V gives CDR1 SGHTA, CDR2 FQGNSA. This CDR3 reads CASSLNSGRTDTQYF. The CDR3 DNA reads TGTGCCAGCAGCCTTAATAGCGGGAGAACAGATACGCAGTATTTT.

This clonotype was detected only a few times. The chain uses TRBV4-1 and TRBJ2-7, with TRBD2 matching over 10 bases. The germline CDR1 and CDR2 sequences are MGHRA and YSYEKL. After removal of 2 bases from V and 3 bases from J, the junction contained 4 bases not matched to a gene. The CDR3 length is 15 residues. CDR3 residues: CASSQPGLANYEQYF. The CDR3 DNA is TGCGCCAGCAGCCAACCGGGACTAGCGAACTACGAGCAGTACTTC.

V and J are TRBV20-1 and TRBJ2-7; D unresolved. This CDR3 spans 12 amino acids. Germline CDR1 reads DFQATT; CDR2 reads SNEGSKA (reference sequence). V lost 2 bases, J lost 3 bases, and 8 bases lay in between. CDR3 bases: TGCAGTGCTAGACCCCCTGACTACGAGCAGTACTTC. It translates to CSARPPDYEQYF.

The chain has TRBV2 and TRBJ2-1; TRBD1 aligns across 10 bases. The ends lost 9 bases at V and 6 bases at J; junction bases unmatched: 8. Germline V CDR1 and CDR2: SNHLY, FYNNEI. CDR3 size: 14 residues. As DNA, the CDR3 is TGTGCCAGGACGGTGGACAGGGGGACCAATGAGCAGTTCTTC. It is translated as CARTVDRGTNEQFF.

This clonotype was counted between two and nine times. The CDR3 here is CASIPRSRGPLHF. The CDR3 bases are TGTGCCAGCATTCCCAGGTCACGCGGACCCCTCCACTTT. The chain couples TRBV2 to TRBJ1-6; D uncertain. CDR1 is SNHLY, CDR2 FYNNEI, per germline. V was pared by 7 bases and J by 12 bases, with 16 bases between. The CDR3 consists of 13 residues.

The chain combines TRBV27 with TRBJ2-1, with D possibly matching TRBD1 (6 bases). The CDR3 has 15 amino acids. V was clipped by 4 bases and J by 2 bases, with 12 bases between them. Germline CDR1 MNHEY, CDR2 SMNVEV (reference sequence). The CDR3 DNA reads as TGTGCCAGCAGTTATAGGGGGAGTCCCTACAATGAGCAGTTCTTC. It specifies CASSYRGSPYNEQFF.

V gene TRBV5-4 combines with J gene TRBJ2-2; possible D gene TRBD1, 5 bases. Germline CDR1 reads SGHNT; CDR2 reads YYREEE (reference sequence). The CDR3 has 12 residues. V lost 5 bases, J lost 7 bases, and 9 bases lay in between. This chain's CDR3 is CASRRDSGELFF. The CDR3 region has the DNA TGTGCCAGCAGACGAGACAGCGGGGAGCTGTTTTTT.

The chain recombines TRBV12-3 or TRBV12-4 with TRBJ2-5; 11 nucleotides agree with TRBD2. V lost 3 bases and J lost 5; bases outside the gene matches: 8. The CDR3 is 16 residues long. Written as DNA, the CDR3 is TGTGCCAGCAGTTTCTCGACTAGCGGGGTCTTGGAGACCCAGTACTTC. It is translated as CASSFSTSGVLETQYF.

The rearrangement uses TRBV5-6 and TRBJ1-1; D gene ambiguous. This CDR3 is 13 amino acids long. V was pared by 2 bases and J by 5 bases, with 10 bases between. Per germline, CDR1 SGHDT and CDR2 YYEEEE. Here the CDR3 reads CASSFLKVTEAFF. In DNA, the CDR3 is TGTGCCAGCAGCTTCCTAAAGGTAACTGAAGCTTTCTTT.

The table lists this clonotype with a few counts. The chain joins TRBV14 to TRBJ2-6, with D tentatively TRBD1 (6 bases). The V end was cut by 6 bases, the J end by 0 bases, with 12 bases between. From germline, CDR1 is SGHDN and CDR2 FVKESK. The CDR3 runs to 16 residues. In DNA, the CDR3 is TGTGCCAGCAGTGTTACAGGGAGCTCTGGGGCCAACGTCCTGACTTTC. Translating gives CASSVTGSSGANVLTF.

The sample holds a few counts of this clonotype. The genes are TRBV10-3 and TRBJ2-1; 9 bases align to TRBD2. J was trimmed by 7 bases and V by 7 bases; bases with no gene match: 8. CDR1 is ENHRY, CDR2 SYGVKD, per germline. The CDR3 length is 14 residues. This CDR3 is CAINRREGLNEQFF. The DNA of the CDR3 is TGTGCCATCAATCGGCGGGAGGGCCTAAATGAGCAGTTCTTC.

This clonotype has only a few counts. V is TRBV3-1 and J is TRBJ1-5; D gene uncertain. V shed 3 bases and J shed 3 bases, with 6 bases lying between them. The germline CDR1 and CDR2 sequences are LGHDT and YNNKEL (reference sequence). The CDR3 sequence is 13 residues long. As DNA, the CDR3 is TGTGCCAGCAGCCAGGATGTCAATCAGCCCCAGCATTTT. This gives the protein CASSQDVNQPQHF.

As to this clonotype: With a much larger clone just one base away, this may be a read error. The CDR3 DNA follows: TGTGCCAGCAGTTTTGGTTATGGGGGTCTGCATGGCTACACCTTC. This sequence encodes CASSFGYGGLHGYTF. The chain carries TRBV12-3 or TRBV12-4 and TRBJ1-2, with a tentative D call TRBD1 (5 bases). This CDR3 spans 15 amino acids. V was clipped by 3 bases and J by 6 bases, with 17 bases between them.

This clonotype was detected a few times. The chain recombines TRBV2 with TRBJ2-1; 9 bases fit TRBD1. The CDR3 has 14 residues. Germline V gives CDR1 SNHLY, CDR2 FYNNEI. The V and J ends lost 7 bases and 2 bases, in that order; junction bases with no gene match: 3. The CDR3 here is CASIRDRAYNEQFF. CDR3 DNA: TGTGCCAGCATTAGGGACAGGGCCTACAATGAGCAGTTCTTC.

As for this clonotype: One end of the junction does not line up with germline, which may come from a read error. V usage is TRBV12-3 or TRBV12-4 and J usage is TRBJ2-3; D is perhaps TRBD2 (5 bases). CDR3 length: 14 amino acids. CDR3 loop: CASSRSMGADAQYF. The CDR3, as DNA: TGTGCCAGCAGCCGGAGTATGGGAGCAGATGCGCAGTATTTT.

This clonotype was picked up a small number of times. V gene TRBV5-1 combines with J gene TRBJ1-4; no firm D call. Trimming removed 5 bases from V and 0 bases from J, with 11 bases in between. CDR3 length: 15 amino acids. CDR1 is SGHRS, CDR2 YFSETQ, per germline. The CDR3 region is CASSPNDATNEKLFF. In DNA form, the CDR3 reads TGCGCCAGCAGTCCCAACGATGCAACTAATGAAAAACTGTTTTTT.

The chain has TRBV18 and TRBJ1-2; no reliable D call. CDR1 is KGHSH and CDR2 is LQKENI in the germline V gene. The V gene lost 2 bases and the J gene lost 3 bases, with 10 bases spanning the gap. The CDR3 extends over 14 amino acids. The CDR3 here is CASSPTVRDYGYTF. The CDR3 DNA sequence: TGTGCCAGCTCACCAACCGTACGGGACTATGGCTACACCTTC.